These T cell receptor beta chains were read from a single sample in a study of cytomegalovirus exposure and HLA in healthy donors. Using immunoSEQ multiplex PCR, the repertoire was profiled, and TCRdb retains in-frame clones only, with some absent. The data show around 180,000 clones, around 79% seen once. Sequences were obtained from PBMCs. The source of these receptors is a woman in her forties or fifties in good health and CMV-seronegative. The CDR3 runs from the conserved cysteine through the conserved F or W. The order of the fields is D gene, clone size, J gene, V gene, CDR3 protein, CDR3 DNA. A D gene is named only where the DNA matches it firmly. Rows give clone size only sometimes, using once, few, many, or a class for an expanded clone.

TRBD2 . TRBJ2-3 TRBV7-8 CASTHTAGRASGGSTDTQYF TGTGCCAGCACCCACACCGCCGGGCGGGCTAGCGGGGGGAGCACAGATACGCAGTATTTT
. few TRBJ1-2 TRBV6-6 CASSPVDYGYTF TGTGCCAGCAGTCCGGTTGACTATGGCTACACCTTC
. . TRBJ2-3 TRBV5-1 CASSTNPAAGATDTQYF TGCGCCAGCAGCACAAACCCCGCTGCGGGGGCGACAGATACGCAGTATTTT
. . TRBJ2-2 TRBV4-1 CASSRGQNTGELFF TGCGCCAGCAGCCGGGGACAGAACACCGGGGAGCTGTTTTTT
. . TRBJ1-5 TRBV28 CASSVGQMLHQPQHF TGTGCCAGCAGTGTCGGACAGATGCTCCATCAGCCCCAGCATTTT
TRBD1 . TRBJ2-7 TRBV5-4 CASSSGGGLGEQYF TGTGCCAGCAGCTCAGGGGGCGGATTGGGCGAGCAGTACTTC
. . TRBJ1-5 TRBV2 CASSEGGRLQPQHF TGTGCCAGCAGTGAGGGGGGTAGGTTACAGCCCCAGCATTTT
TRBD1 . TRBJ1-3 TRBV7-2 CASSPGQVSSGNTIYF TGTGCCAGCAGCCCCGGACAGGTTAGCTCTGGAAACACCATATATTTT
. . TRBJ1-1 TRBV7-2 CASSSTGSFTEAFF TGTGCCAGCAGCTCGACAGGTTCTTTCACTGAAGCTTTCTTT
. . TRBJ2-7 TRBV7-3 CASSFRREQYF TGTGCCAGCAGCTTCCGGAGGGAGCAGTACTTC
. once TRBJ1-4 TRBV18 CASSSQQNEKLFF TGTGCCAGCTCGTCACAGCAAAATGAAAAACTGTTTTTT